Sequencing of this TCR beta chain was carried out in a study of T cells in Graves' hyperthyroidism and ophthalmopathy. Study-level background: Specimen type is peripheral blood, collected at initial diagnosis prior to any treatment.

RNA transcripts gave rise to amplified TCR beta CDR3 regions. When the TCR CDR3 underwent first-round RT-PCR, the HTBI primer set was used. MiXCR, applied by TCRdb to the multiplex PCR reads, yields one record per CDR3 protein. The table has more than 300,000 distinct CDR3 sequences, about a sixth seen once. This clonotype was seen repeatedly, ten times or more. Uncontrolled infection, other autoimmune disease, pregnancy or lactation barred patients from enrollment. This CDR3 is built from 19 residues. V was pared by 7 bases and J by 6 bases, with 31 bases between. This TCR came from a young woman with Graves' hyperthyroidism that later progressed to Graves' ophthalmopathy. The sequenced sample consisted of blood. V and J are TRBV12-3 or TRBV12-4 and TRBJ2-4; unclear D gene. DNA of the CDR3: TGTGCCAGCACCCGCCCCTACACGGCAAAACCGCCCCTAGGAAACATTCAGTACTTC. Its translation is CASTRPYTAKPPLGNIQYF.